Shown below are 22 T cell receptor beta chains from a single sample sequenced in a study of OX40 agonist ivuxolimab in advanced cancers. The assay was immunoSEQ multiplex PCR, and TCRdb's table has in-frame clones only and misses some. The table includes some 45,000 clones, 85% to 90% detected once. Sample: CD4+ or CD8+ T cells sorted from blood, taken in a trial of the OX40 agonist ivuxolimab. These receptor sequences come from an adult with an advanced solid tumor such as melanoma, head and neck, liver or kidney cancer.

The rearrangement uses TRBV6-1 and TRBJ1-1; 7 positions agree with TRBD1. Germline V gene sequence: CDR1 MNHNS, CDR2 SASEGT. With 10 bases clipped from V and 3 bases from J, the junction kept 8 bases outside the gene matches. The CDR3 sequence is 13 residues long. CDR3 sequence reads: CATLQGGYTEAFF. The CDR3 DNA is TGTGCCACACTTCAGGGGGGATACACTGAAGCTTTCTTT.

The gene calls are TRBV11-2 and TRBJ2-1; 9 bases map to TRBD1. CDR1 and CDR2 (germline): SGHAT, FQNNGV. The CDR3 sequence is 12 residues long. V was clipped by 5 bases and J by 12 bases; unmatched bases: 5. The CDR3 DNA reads TGTGCCAGCAGCCCGACAGGGGGTGGGCAGTTCTTC. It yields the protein CASSPTGGGQFF.

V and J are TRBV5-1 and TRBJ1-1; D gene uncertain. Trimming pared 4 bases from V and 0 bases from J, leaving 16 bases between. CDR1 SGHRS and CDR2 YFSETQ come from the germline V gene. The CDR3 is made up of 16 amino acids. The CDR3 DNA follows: TGCGCCAGCAGCCAGGAGGGTTATTCGGTGAACACTGAAGCTTTCTTT. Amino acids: CASSQEGYSVNTEAFF.

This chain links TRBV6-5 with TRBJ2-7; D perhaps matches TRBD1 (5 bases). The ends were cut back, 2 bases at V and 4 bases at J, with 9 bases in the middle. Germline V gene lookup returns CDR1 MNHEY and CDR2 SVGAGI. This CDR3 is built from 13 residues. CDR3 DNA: TGTGCCAGCAGTTACCGGCAGGGTTACGAGCAGTACTTC. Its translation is CASSYRQGYEQYF.

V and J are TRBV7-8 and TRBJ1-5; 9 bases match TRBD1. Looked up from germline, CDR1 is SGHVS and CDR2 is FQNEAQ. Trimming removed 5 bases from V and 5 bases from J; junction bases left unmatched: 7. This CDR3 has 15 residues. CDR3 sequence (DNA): TGTGCCAGCAGCATACAGGGACAGGGTGATCAGCCCCAGCATTTT. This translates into CASSIQGQGDQPQHF.

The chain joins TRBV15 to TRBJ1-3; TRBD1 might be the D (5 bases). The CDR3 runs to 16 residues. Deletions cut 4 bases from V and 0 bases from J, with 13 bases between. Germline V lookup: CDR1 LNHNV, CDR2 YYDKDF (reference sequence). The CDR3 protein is CATSTAGTLSGNTIYF. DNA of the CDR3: TGTGCCACCAGCACAGCGGGGACCCTCTCTGGAAACACCATATATTTT.

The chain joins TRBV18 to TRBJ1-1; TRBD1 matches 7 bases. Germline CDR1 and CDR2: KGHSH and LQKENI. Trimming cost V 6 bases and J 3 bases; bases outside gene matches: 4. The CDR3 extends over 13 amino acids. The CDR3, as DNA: TGTGCCAGCTCCCGACAGGGTGACACTGAAGCTTTCTTT. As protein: CASSRQGDTEAFF. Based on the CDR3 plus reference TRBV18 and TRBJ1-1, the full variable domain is NAGVMQNPRHLVRRRGQEARLRCSPMKGHSHVYWYRQLPEEGLKFMVYLQKENIIDESGMPKERFSAEFPKEGPSILRIQQVVRGDSAAYFCASSRQGDTEAFFGQGTRLTVV.

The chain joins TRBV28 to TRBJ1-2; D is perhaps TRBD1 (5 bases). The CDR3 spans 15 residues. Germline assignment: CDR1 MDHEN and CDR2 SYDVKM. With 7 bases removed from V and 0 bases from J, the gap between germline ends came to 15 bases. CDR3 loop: CASTYQQAPNYGYTF. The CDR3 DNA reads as TGTGCCAGCACGTACCAACAGGCCCCTAACTATGGCTACACCTTC.

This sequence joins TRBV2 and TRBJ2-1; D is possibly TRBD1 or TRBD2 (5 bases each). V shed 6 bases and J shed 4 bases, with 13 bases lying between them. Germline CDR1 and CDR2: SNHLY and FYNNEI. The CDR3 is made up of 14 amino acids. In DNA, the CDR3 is TGTGCCAGCAGCTTTTATGGGGGATACAATGAGCAGTTCTTC. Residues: CASSFYGGYNEQFF.

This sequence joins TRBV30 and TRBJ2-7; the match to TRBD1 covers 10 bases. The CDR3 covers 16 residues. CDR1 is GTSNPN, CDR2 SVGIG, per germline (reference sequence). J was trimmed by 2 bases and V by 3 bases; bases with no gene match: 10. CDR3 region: CAWSIGGTGDTYEQYF. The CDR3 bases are TGTGCCTGGAGCATCGGGGGGACAGGGGACACCTACGAGCAGTACTTC. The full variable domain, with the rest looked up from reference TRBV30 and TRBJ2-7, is SQTIHQWPATLVQPVGSPLSLECTVEGTSNPNLYWYRQAAGRGLQLLFYSVGIGQISSEVPQNLSASRPQDRQFILSSKKLLLSDSGFYLCAWSIGGTGDTYEQYFGPGTRLTVT.

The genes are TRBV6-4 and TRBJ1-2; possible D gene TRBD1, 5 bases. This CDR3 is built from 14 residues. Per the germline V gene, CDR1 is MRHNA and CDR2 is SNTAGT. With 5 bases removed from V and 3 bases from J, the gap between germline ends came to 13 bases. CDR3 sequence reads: CASSPPTGDYGYTF. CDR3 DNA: TGTGCCAGCAGTCCGCCAACAGGTGACTATGGCTACACCTTC.

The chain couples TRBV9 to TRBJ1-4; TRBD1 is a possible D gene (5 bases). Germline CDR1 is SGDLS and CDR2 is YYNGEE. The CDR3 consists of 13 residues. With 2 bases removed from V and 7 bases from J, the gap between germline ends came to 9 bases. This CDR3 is CASSVDQGEKLFF. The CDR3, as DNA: TGTGCCAGCAGCGTTGATCAGGGTGAAAAACTGTTTTTT.

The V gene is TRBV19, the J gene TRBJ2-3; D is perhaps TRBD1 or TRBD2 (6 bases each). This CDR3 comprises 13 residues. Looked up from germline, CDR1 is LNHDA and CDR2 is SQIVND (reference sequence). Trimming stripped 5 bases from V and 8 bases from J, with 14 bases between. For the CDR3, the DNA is TGTGCCAGTAGTGCGGGTAGGGGGGCTACGCAGTATTTT. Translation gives CASSAGRGATQYF.

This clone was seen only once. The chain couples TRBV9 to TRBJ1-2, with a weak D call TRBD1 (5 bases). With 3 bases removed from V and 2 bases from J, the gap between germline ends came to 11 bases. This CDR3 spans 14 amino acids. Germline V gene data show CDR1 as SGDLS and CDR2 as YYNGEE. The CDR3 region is CASSGTGTNYGYTF. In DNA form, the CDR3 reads TGTGCCAGCAGCGGAACCGGGACGAACTATGGCTACACCTTC.

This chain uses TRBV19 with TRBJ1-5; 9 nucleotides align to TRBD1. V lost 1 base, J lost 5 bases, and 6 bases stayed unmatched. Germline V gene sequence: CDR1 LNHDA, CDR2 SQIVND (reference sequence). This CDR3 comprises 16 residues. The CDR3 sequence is CASSIGSGTGYQPQHF. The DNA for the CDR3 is TGTGCCAGTAGTATAGGGTCGGGGACAGGGTATCAGCCCCAGCATTTT.

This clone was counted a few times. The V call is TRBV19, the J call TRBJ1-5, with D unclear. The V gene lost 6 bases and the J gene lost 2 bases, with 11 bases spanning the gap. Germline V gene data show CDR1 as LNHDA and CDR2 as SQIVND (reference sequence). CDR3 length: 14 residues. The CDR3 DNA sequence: TGTGCCAGTAGGCTGCGAGGCCGCAATCAGCCCCAGCATTTT. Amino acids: CASRLRGRNQPQHF.

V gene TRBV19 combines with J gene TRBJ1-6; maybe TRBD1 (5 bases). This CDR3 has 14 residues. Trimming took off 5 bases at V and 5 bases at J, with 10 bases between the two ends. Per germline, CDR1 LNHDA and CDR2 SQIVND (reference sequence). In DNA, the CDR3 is TGTGCCAGTAGTCAGGGTATGAATAATTCACCCCTCCACTTT. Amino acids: CASSQGMNNSPLHF.

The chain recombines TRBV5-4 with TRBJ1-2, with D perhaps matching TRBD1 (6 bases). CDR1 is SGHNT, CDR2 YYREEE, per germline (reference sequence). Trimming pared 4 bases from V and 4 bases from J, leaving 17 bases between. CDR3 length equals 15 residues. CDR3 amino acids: CASSPRGGEGYGYTF. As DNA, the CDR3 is TGTGCCAGCAGCCCGAGGGGGGGGGAGGGCTATGGCTACACCTTC.

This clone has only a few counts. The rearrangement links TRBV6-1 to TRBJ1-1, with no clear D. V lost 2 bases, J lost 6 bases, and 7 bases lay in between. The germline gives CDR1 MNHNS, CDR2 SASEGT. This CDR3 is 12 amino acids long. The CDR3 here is CASSEFWPEAFF. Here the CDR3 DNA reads TGTGCCAGCAGTGAATTTTGGCCTGAAGCTTTCTTT.

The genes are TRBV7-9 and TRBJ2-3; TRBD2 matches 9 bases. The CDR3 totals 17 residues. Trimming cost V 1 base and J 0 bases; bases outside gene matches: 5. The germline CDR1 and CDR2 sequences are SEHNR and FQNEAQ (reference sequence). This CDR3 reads CASSLDLAGPSTDTQYF. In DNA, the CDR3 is TGTGCCAGCAGCTTAGACCTAGCGGGACCTAGCACAGATACGCAGTATTTT.

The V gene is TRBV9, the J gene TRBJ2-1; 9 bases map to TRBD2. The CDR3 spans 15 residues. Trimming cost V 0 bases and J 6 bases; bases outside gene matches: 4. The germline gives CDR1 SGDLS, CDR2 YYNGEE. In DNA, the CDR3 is TGTGCCAGCAGCGTAGGGGGTAGCGGGAGCAATGAGCAGTTCTTC. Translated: CASSVGGSGSNEQFF.

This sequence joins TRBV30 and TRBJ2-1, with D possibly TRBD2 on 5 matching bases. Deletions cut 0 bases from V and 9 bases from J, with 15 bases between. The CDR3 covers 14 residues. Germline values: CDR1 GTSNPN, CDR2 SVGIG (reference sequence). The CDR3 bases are TGTGCCTGGAGTGTACGGGATGGGGATGCTGAGCAGTTCTTC. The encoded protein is CAWSVRDGDAEQFF.